The clone carrying this TCR beta chain was seen a few times. Its antigen is currently unknown. The sequenced template was cDNA made from the entire isolated RNA. Only in-frame clones appear in the TCRdb table, and some are missing; sequencing was by immunoSEQ multiplex PCR. This table has 250,000 to 300,000 clones, approximately 25% appearing once. The data were taken from a study of beta chain features in type 1 diabetes. Study-wide context: Regarding age, gender and cell yields, patients proved similar to healthy donors. Overall study results and limits: Cells carrying high TCR expression could end up over-represented when cDNA is sequenced. A moderate, significant TCRB CDR3 shortening appeared in type 1 diabetes across four CD4+ subsets.

The CDR3 is 15 residues long. The germline CDR1 and CDR2 sequences are SGHRS and YFSETQ. Losses at the gene ends were 5 bases for V and 4 bases for J; bases not matched to a gene: 6. Sorted CD4+ subsets: naive, central memory, regulatory, stem cell-like memory (CD45RO/CCR7/CD25/CD127/CD95/CD27 panel). The sample consisted of naive CD4+ T cells from blood. The chain carries TRBV5-1 and TRBJ2-3; 11 bases fit TRBD2. This sequence originates from a woman between 25 and 40 years old with type 1 diabetes. The CDR3 protein is CASSPTSGRADTQYF. CDR3 DNA: TGCGCCAGCAGTCCTACTAGCGGGAGAGCAGATACGCAGTATTTT. Filled out from reference TRBV5-1 and TRBJ2-3, the complete variable domain reads KAGVTQTPRYLIKTRGQQVTLSCSPISGHRSVSWYQQTPGQGLQFLFEYFSETQRNKGNFPGRFSGRQFSNSRSEMNVSTLELGDSALYLCASSPTSGRADTQYFGPGTRLTVL.